Listed below are T cell receptor beta chains from one sample, sequenced in a study of blood T cell repertoires in COVID-19. Method: immunoSEQ multiplex PCR; TCRdb's copy keeps in-frame clones and lacks some. The table lists under 200,000 clones, around four fifths of them singletons, with approximately 5.4% in the top ten. Material for sequencing was peripheral blood. These receptors all come from a woman aged 25 to 39 with acute or convalescent COVID-19. Both conserved end residues are part of each CDR3. The D gene is left open where the match is weak. For some rows the clone size is stated as once, few or many, or as a class when expanded; others skip it.

D gene	V gene	J gene	clone size	CDR3 DNA	CDR3 protein
.	TRBV29-1	TRBJ1-6	.	TGCAGCGCCCGCGAGGGTGCTTCCTATAATTCACCCCTCCACTTT	CSAREGASYNSPLHF
.	TRBV27	TRBJ2-3	.	TGTGCCAGCAGGGCGGTATATAGCACAGATACGCAGTATTTT	CASRAVYSTDTQYF
.	TRBV15	TRBJ1-3	.	TGTGCCACCAGCAGGACAGGATCGGGTGGAAACACCATATATTTT	CATSRTGSGGNTIYF
.	TRBV2	TRBJ2-1	.	TGTGCCAGCAGTGAACTGAGGAGGGGCAATGAGCAGTTCTTC	CASSELRRGNEQFF
TRBD2	TRBV27	TRBJ2-1	.	TGTGCCAGCAGCAGCGGGGCTACTATATACAATGAGCAGTTCTTC	CASSSGATIYNEQFF
.	TRBV11-3	TRBJ2-1	.	TGTGCCAGCAGCTTACGCCTCGGGGAGCAGTTCTTC	CASSLRLGEQFF
TRBD1	TRBV27	TRBJ2-7	.	TGTGCCAGCAGTTTATCGGCGACAGGGGTTGCTTTATACGAGCAGTACTTC	CASSLSATGVALYEQYF
.	TRBV6-2/TRBV6-3	TRBJ2-6	.	TGTGCCAGCAGTTACTTGGCGGCGGGTATCCACTCTGGGGCCAACGTCCTGACTTTC	CASSYLAAGIHSGANVLTF
.	TRBV9	TRBJ2-5	.	TGTGCCAGCAGCGGTGGCCCGGGGGAGACCCAGTACTTC	CASSGGPGETQYF
TRBD2	TRBV18	TRBJ2-5	.	TGTGCCAGCTCACCAAGGATAGCGGGATACCAAGAGACCCAGTACTTC	CASSPRIAGYQETQYF
.	TRBV29-1	TRBJ2-4	few	TGCAGCGTTGAAGAGTGGGCACCCCTAGCCAAAAACATTCAGTACTTC	CSVEEWAPLAKNIQYF
.	TRBV5-4	TRBJ1-2	.	TGTGCCAGCAGCTTGTGGGGGCAGATCTATGGCTACACCTTC	CASSLWGQIYGYTF
TRBD1	TRBV4-3	TRBJ1-1	.	TGCGCCAGCAGCCCTCGACAGGGGATGTCTGAAGCTTTCTTT	CASSPRQGMSEAFF
TRBD1	TRBV30	TRBJ1-5	.	TGTGCCTGGAGGGGACAGGGGGAGAGTCAGCCCCAGCATTTT	CAWRGQGESQPQHF
.	TRBV4-3	TRBJ1-4	few	TGCGCCAGCAGCCGAAACTCAAATGAAAAACTGTTTTTT	CASSRNSNEKLFF
.	TRBV15	TRBJ2-7	.	TGTGCCACCAGCAGAACTCCCGCCAGGGGTCACGAGCAGTACTTC	CATSRTPARGHEQYF
TRBD1	TRBV20-1	TRBJ1-6	once	TGCAGTGCCCAACAGGGGTCGGCCCTCCACTTT	CSAQQGSALHF
TRBD1	TRBV9	TRBJ1-4	.	TGTGCCAGCAGCGTGGGACAGAGAAATGAAAAACTGTTTTTT	CASSVGQRNEKLFF
.	TRBV4-3	TRBJ1-2	.	TGCGCCAGCAGCCAAGAGGAAGGGGGAATCTATGGCTACACCTTC	CASSQEEGGIYGYTF
.	TRBV7-9	TRBJ1-6	once	TGTGCCAACGTTTGGGGGCTTTCACCCCTCCACTTT	CANVWGLSPLHF
.	TRBV12-5	TRBJ2-4	.	TGTGCTAGTGGCCTACGGGAGCTAGCTATAGCCAAAAACATTCAGTACTTC	CASGLRELAIAKNIQYF
.	TRBV6-2/TRBV6-3	TRBJ2-1	.	TGTGCCAGCAGTTACGGCCCTAGCGTCTACAATGAGCAGTTCTTC	CASSYGPSVYNEQFF
.	TRBV29-1	TRBJ2-1	.	TGCAGCGTTGTGGTGGACACCAGTTACAATGAGCAGTTCTTC	CSVVVDTSYNEQFF
.	TRBV6-5	TRBJ1-1	.	TGTGCCAGCAGTTCCGTAAACACTGAAGCTTTCTTT	CASSSVNTEAFF
.	TRBV30	TRBJ1-3	.	TGTGCCTGGAGTTCCTCGGGTGGTTGGACCATATATTTT	CAWSSSGGWTIYF
TRBD1	TRBV9	TRBJ2-3	once	TGTGCCAGCAGCGTAGATGCGGGACAGGGGGCTGGAGATACGCAGTATTTT	CASSVDAGQGAGDTQYF
TRBD1	TRBV6-6	TRBJ1-6	.	TGTGCCAGCAGTCCTCGGACAGGGGAGGGTTCACCCCTCCACTTT	CASSPRTGEGSPLHF
TRBD1	TRBV18	TRBJ1-5	.	TGTGCCAGCTCACCGGGGACAGGGGCCAATCAGCCCCAGCATTTT	CASSPGTGANQPQHF
.	TRBV7-3	TRBJ1-1	.	TGTGCCAGCAGCGCAGATGGACAGCCGAACACTGAAGCTTTCTTT	CASSADGQPNTEAFF
TRBD1	TRBV5-4	TRBJ1-6	once	TGTGCCAGCAGCTACGGACAGGGTTTAGCACCCCTCCACTTT	CASSYGQGLAPLHF
TRBD1	TRBV10-3	TRBJ2-7	.	TGTGCCATCGGACAGGGGGCTTACGAGCAGTACTTC	CAIGQGAYEQYF
.	TRBV29-1	TRBJ1-3	.	TGCAGCGTTGAGGCAGGGGGAAACACCATATATTTT	CSVEAGGNTIYF
.	TRBV7-9	TRBJ1-1	.	TGTGCCAGCAGCTTATCTACGGTCACTGAAGCTTTCTTT	CASSLSTVTEAFF
.	TRBV5-6	TRBJ2-3	.	TGTGCCAGCAGCTGGGGCGGGACCCCAGATACGCAGTATTTT	CASSWGGTPDTQYF
TRBD1	TRBV16	TRBJ1-2	.	TGTGCCAGCAGCCGAGGGGACAGGTCAAACTATGGCTACACCTTC	CASSRGDRSNYGYTF
TRBD2	TRBV5-1	TRBJ2-3	.	TGCGCCAGCAGCCCCCCTGATGGGAGCGGGGGCACAGATACGCAGTATTTT	CASSPPDGSGGTDTQYF
.	TRBV19	TRBJ1-2	.	TGTGCCAGTAGTATGGTAGGGACTGGGGACTATGGCTACACCTTC	CASSMVGTGDYGYTF
.	TRBV19	TRBJ1-4	.	TGTGCCAGTAGTGGGCGGGGAGTCTCAACTAATGAAAAACTGTTTTTT	CASSGRGVSTNEKLFF
.	TRBV5-4	TRBJ2-5	.	TGTGCCAGCAGCTTGGAATCTACTCAAGAGACCCAGTACTTC	CASSLESTQETQYF
.	TRBV5-5	TRBJ1-5	once	TGTGCCAGCAGTTCCTTGGGAGGGGGAAGTCAGCCCCAGCATTTT	CASSSLGGGSQPQHF
.	TRBV6-6	TRBJ1-1	.	TGTGCCAGCAGCGCCGGACAGCACCGGGAAGCTTTCTTT	CASSAGQHREAFF
.	TRBV7-9	TRBJ2-7	.	TGTGCCAGCAGCTTAGTAGCAGGGGACACCTACGAGCAGTACTTC	CASSLVAGDTYEQYF
TRBD1	TRBV18	TRBJ2-2	.	TGTGCCAGCTCATCCGACAGGGGGAACACCGGGGAGCTGTTTTTT	CASSSDRGNTGELFF
TRBD2	TRBV5-1	TRBJ2-1	.	TGCGCCAGCAGTCAAAGCGGGACCTCCTACAATGAGCAGTTCTTC	CASSQSGTSYNEQFF
TRBD1	TRBV3-1/TRBV3-2	TRBJ2-7	.	TGTGCCGTTAGGGGACAGGGCAACTACGAGCAGTACTTC	CAVRGQGNYEQYF
TRBD2	TRBV5-1	TRBJ2-1	.	TGCGCCAGCAGCTTGGCCGTCGGGAGGGGCGGCAATGAGCAGTTCTTC	CASSLAVGRGGNEQFF
.	TRBV2	TRBJ2-5	.	TGTGCCAGCGGACAAAGGGGGTTTGTCGGAGAGACCCAGTACTTC	CASGQRGFVGETQYF
.	TRBV4-3	TRBJ2-2	few	TGCGCCAGCAGCCAAGGGGTAGCGGTGAACACCGGGGAGCTGTTTTTT	CASSQGVAVNTGELFF
.	TRBV5-6	TRBJ2-7	.	TGTGCCAGCAGCCCAGGGAATTCCTACGAGCAGTACTTC	CASSPGNSYEQYF
TRBD2	TRBV6-8	TRBJ2-3	.	TGTGCCAACAGGTACGGGGGGTGTATGGATACGCAGTATTTT	CANRYGGCMDTQYF
.	TRBV12-3/TRBV12-4	TRBJ1-1	.	TGTGCCAGCAGTTTAGCGCGGGCGGCTTTCTTT	CASSLARAAFF
TRBD2	TRBV3-1/TRBV3-2	TRBJ2-1	.	TGTGCCAGCAGCCGAAGACTAGCGGACCAGAACAATGAGCAGTTCTTC	CASSRRLADQNNEQFF
TRBD2	TRBV4-3	TRBJ2-7	.	TGCGCCAGCAGCCAAGGGACTAGCGGGTTCGACGAGCAGTACTTC	CASSQGTSGFDEQYF
.	TRBV12-3/TRBV12-4	TRBJ1-2	.	TGTGCCAGCAGTCGAGACAGGTCCTATGGCTACACCTTC	CASSRDRSYGYTF
TRBD2	TRBV10-3	TRBJ2-1	.	TGTGCCATCAGTGGTAGCGGGACCAACAATGAGCAGTTCTTC	CAISGSGTNNEQFF
.	TRBV4-1	TRBJ2-3	.	TGCGCCAGCAGCCACCCCAGGGCAGATACGCAGTATTTT	CASSHPRADTQYF
.	TRBV14	TRBJ1-1	.	TGTGCCAGCAGCCAAGATCCGGAGGGAGGAGGCACTGAAGCTTTCTTT	CASSQDPEGGGTEAFF
.	TRBV4-3	TRBJ1-6	.	TGCGCCAGCAGCCAAGGCCGGGATAACGTTTCACCCCTCCACTTT	CASSQGRDNVSPLHF
.	TRBV7-9	TRBJ1-1	.	TGTGCCAGCAGCTTATTAGGGCAGGGGAGAGATAGAGCTTTCTTT	CASSLLGQGRDRAFF
.	TRBV5-1	TRBJ2-3	.	TGCGCCAGCAGCGACCGACTAACTTATACGCAGTATTTT	CASSDRLTYTQYF